This TCR beta chain was sequenced in a study of blood T cell repertoires in COVID-19. Overall study: Collection of acute and convalescent COVID-19 samples took place in the United States, Italy and Spain.

In the original workflow: Quantification of nucleated cells was approximated via reference gene primer amplification. Sequencing used immunoSEQ multiplex PCR; TCRdb keeps in-frame clones, though not all of them. From that table come the V and J calls and clone size; the DNA was used to work out D and trimming. The sample gives approximately 190,000 clones, 70% to 85% of which show up once; 6.9% is in the top ten. Per the germline V gene, CDR1 is KGHDR and CDR2 is SFDVKD. This CDR3 region has 16 residues. V lost 2 bases to trimming and J lost 6 bases; unmatched junction nucleotides: 6. Sequencing was done on a sample of peripheral blood. V usage is TRBV24-1 and J usage is TRBJ2-3, with 11 bases that match TRBD1. This TCR came from a human donor with acute or convalescent COVID-19. The donor label of this sample is uncertain. The CDR3 region has the DNA TGTGCCACCAGTGATTCCAGGACAGGGGGCATGGATACGCAGTATTTT. This encodes CATSDSRTGGMDTQYF.